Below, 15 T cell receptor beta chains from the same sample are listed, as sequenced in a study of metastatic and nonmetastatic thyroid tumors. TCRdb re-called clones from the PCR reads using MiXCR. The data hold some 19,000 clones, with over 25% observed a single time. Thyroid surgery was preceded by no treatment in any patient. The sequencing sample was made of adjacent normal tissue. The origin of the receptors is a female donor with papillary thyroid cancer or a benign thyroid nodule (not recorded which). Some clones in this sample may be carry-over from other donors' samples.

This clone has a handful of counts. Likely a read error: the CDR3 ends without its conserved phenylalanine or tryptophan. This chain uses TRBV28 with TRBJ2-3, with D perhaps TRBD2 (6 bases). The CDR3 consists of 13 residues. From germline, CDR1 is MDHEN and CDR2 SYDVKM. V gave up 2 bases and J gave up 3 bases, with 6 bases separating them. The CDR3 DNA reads TGTGCCAGCAGTTTAAGCGGGACAGATACGCAGTATCTT. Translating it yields CASSLSGTDTQYL.

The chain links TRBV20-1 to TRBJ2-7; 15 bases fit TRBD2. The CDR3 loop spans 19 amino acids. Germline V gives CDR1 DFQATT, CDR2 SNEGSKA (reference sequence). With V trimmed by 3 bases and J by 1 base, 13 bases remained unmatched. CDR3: CSASPMRTSGRAGSYEQYF. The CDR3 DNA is TGCAGTGCTAGTCCAATGAGGACTAGCGGGAGGGCCGGTTCCTACGAGCAGTACTTC.

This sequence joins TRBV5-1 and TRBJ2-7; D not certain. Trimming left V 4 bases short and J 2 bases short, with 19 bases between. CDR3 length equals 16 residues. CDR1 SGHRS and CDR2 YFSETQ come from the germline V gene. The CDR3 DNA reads TGCGCCAGCAGCCCCCCCCCGGGTGCCTTTGCCTACGAGCAGTACTTC. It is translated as CASSPPPGAFAYEQYF. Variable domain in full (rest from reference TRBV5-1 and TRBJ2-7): KAGVTQTPRYLIKTRGQQVTLSCSPISGHRSVSWYQQTPGQGLQFLFEYFSETQRNKGNFPGRFSGRQFSNSRSEMNVSTLELGDSALYLCASSPPPGAFAYEQYFGPGTRLTVT.

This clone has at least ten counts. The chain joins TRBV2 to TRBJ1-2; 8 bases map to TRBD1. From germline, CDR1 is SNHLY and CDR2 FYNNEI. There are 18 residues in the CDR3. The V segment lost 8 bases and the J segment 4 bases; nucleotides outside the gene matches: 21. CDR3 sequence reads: CASRAGRGQGAGIYGYTF. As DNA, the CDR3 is TGTGCCAGCCGTGCCGGGCGGGGGCAGGGGGCGGGGATCTATGGCTACACCTTC.

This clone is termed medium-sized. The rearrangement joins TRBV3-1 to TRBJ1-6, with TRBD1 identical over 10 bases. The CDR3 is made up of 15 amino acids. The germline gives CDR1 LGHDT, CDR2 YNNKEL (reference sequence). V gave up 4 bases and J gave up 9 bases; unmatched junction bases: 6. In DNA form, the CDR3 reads TGTGCCAGCAGCCCTAGGACAGGGGGTTTTTCACCCCTCCACTTT. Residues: CASSPRTGGFSPLHF. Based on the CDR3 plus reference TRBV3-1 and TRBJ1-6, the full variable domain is DTAVSQTPKYLVTQMGNDKSIKCEQNLGHDTMYWYKQDSKKFLKIMFSYNNKELIINETVPNRFSPKSPDKAHLNLHINSLELGDSAVYFCASSPRTGGFSPLHFGNGTRLTVT.

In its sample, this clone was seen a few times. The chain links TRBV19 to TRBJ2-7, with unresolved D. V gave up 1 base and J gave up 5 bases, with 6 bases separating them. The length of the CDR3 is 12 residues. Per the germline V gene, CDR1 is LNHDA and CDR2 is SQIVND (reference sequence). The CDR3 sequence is CASSIAPDEQYF. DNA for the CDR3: TGTGCCAGTAGTATAGCCCCTGACGAGCAGTACTTC.

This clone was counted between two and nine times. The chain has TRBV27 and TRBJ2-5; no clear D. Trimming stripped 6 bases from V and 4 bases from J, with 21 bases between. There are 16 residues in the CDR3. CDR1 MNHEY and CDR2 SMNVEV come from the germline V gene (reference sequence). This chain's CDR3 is CASSTSSGRMRETQYF. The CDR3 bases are TGTGCCAGCAGCACATCCAGTGGTCGCATGCGAGAGACCCAGTACTTC.

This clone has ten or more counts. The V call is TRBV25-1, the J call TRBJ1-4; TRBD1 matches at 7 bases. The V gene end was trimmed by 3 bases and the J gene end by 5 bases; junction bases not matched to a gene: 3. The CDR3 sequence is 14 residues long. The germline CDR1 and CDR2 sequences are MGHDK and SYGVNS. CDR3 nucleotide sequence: TGTGCCAGCAGTGAGGGGGACAGAAATGAAAAACTGTTTTTT. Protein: CASSEGDRNEKLFF.

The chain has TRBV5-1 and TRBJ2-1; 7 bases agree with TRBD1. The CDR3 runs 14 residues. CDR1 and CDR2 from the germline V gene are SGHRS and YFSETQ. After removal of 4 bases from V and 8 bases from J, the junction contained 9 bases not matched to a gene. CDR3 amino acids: CASSVDRAVDEQFF. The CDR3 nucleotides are TGCGCCAGCAGCGTTGACAGGGCGGTCGATGAGCAGTTCTTC.

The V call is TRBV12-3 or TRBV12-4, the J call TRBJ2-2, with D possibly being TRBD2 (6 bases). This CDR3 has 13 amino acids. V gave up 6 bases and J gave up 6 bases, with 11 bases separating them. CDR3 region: CASRGLKPGELFF. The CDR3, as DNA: TGTGCCAGCAGGGGACTGAAGCCCGGGGAGCTGTTTTTT.

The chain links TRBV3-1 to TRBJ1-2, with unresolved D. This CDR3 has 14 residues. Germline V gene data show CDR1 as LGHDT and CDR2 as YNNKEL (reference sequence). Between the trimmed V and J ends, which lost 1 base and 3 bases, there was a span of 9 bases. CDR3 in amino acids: CASSQAPGYYGYTF. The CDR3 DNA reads TGTGCCAGCAGCCAAGCCCCCGGGTACTATGGCTACACCTTC. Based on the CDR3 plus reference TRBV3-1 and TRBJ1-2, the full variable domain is DTAVSQTPKYLVTQMGNDKSIKCEQNLGHDTMYWYKQDSKKFLKIMFSYNNKELIINETVPNRFSPKSPDKAHLNLHINSLELGDSAVYFCASSQAPGYYGYTFGSGTRLTVV.

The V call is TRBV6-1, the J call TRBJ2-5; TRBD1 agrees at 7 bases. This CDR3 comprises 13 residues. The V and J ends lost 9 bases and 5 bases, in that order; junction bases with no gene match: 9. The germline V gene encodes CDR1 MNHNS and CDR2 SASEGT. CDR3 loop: CASAGQAGETQYF. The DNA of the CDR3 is TGTGCCAGTGCTGGACAGGCTGGGGAGACCCAGTACTTC.

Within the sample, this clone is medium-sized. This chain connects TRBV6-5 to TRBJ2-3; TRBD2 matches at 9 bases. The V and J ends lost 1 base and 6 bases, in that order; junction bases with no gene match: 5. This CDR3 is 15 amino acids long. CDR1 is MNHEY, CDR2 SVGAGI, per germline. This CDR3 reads CASSYLRGGRDTQYF. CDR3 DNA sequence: TGTGCCAGCAGTTACTTGCGGGGGGGCAGGGATACGCAGTATTTT.

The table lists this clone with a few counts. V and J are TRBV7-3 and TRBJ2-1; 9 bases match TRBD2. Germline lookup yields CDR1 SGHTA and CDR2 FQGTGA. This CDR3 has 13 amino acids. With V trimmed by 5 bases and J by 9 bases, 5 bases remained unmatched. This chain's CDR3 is CASSPTSGSEQFF. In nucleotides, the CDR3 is TGTGCCAGCAGCCCGACTAGCGGTAGTGAGCAGTTCTTC.

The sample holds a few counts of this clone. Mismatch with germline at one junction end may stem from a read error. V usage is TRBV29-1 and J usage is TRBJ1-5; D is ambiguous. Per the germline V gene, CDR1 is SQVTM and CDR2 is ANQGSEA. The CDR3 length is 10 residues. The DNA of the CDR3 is TGCAGCGCAGCGAATCAGCCCCAGCATTTC. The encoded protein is CSAANQPQHF.